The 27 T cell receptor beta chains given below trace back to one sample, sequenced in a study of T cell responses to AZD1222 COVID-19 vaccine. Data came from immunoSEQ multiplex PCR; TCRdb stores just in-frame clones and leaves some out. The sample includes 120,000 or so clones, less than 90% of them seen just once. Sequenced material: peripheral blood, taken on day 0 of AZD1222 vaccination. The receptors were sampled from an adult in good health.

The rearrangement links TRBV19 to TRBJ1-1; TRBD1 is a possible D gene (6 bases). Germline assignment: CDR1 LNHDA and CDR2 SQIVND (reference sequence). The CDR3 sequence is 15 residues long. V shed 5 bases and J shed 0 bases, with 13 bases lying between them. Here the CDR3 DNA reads TGTGCCAGTAGTGGCCGGGACAAGGTGAACACTGAAGCTTTCTTT. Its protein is CASSGRDKVNTEAFF. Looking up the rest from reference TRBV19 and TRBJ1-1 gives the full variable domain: DGGITQSPKYLFRKEGQNVTLSCEQNLNHDAMYWYRQDPGQGLRLIYYSQIVNDFQKGDIAEGYSVSREKKESFPLTVTSAQKNPTAFYLCASSGRDKVNTEAFFGQGTRLTVV.

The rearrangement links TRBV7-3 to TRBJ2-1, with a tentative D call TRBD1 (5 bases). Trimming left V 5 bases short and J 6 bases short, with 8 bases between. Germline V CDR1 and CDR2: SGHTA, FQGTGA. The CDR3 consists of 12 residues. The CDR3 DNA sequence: TGTGCCAGCAGCCAGGGCCCCAATGAGCAGTTCTTC. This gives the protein CASSQGPNEQFF.

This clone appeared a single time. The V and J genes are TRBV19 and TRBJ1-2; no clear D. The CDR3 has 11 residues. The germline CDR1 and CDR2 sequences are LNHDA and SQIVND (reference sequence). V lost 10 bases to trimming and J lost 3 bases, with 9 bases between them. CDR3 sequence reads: CATRIDYGYTF. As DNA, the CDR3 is TGTGCCACCCGGATCGACTATGGCTACACCTTC.

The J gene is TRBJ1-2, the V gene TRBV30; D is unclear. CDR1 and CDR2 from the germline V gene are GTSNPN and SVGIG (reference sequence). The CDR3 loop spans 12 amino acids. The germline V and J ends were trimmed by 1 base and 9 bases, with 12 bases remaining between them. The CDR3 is CAWSGASTSYTF. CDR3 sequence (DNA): TGTGCCTGGAGTGGGGCGTCTACCAGCTACACCTTC.

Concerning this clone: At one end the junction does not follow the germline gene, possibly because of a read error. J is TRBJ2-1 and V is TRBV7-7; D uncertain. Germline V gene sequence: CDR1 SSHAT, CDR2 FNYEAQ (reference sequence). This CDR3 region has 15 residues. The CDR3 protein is CASSLSLSSYNEQFF. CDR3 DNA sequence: TGTGCTAGCAGCTTATCTCTTAGCTCCTACAATGAGCAGTTCTTC.

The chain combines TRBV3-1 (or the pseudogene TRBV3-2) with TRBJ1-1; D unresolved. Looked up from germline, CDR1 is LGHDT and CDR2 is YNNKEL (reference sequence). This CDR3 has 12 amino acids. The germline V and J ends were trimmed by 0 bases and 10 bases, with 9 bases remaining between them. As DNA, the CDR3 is TGTGCCAGCAGCCAAGAAAGGCTCGGAGCTTTCTTT. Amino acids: CASSQERLGAFF.

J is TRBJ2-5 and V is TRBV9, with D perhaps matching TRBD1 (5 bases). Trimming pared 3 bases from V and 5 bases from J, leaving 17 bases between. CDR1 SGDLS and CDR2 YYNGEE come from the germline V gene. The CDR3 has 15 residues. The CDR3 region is CASSEGNGRLETQYF. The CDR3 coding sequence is TGTGCCAGCAGCGAGGGGAACGGTCGACTGGAGACCCAGTACTTC.

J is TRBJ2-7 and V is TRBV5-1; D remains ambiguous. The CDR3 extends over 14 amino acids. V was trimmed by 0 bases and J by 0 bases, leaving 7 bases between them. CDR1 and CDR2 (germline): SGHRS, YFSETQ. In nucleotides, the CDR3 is TGCGCCAGCAGCTTGGAAAGGAGCTCCTACGAGCAGTACTTC. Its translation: CASSLERSSYEQYF. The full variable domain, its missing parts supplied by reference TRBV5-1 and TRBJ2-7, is KAGVTQTPRYLIKTRGQQVTLSCSPISGHRSVSWYQQTPGQGLQFLFEYFSETQRNKGNFPGRFSGRQFSNSRSEMNVSTLELGDSALYLCASSLERSSYEQYFGPGTRLTVT.

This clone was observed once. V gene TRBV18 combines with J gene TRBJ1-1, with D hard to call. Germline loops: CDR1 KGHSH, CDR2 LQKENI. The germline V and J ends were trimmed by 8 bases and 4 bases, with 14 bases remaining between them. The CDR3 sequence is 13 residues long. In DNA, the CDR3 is TGTGCCAGCGCTGCACGGGGTGGCACTGAAGCTTTCTTT. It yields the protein CASAARGGTEAFF.

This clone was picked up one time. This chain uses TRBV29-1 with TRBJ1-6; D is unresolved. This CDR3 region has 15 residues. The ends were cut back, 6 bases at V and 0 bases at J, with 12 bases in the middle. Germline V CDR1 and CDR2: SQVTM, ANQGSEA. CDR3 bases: TGCAGCGTACCCAGTGAGGACTCCTATAATTCACCCCTCCACTTT. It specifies CSVPSEDSYNSPLHF.

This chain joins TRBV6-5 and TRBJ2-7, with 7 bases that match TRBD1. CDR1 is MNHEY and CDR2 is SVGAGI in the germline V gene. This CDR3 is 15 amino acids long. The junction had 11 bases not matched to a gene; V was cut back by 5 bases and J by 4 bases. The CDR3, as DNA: TGTGCCAGCAGTCTTGGGAGAGGGGGCGTATACGAGCAGTACTTC. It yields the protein CASSLGRGGVYEQYF.

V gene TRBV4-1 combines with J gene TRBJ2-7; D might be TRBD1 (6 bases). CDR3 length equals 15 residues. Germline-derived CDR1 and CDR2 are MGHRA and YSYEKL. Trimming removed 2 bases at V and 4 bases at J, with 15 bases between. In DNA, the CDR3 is TGCGCCAGCAGCCAAAATCAGGGGCCCCCATACGAGCAGTACTTC. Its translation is CASSQNQGPPYEQYF.

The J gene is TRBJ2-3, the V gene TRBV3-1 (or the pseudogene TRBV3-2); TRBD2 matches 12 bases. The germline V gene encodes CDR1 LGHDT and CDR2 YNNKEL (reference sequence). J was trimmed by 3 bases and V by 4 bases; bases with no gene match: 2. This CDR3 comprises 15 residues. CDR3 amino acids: CASSRTSGITDTQYF. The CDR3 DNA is TGTGCCAGCAGCCGGACTAGCGGGATAACAGATACGCAGTATTTT.

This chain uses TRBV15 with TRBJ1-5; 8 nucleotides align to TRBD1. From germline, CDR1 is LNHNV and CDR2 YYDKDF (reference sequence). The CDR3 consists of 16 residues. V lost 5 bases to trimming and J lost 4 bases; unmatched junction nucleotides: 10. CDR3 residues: CATSDSQGAVNQPQHF. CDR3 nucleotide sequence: TGTGCCACCAGCGACTCCCAGGGGGCAGTGAATCAGCCCCAGCATTTT.

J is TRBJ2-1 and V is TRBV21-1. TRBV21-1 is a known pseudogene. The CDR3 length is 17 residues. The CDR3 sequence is CASSKEADRKLDNEQFF. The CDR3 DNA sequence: TGTGCCAGCAGCAAAGAGGCCGACAGAAAACTAGACAATGAGCAGTTCTTC.

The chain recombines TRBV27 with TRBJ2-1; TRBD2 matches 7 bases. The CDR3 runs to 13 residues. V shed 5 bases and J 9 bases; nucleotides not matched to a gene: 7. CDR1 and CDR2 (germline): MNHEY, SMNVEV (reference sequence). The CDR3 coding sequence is TGTGCCAGCAGTGGAGGACTAGGCGGTGAGCAGTTCTTC. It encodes CASSGGLGGEQFF.

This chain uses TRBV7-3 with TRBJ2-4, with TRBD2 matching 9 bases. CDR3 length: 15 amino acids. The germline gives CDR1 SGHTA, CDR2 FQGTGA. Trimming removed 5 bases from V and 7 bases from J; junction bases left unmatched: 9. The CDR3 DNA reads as TGTGCCAGCAGCCCCGAGAGCGGGAGGTGGAACATTCAGTACTTC. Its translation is CASSPESGRWNIQYF.

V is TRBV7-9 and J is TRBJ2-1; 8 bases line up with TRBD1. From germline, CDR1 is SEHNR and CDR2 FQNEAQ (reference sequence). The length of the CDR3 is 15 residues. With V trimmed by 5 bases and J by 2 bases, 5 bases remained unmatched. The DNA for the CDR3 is TGTGCCAGCAGCATAGACAGGGGACCCTACAATGAGCAGTTCTTC. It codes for CASSIDRGPYNEQFF.

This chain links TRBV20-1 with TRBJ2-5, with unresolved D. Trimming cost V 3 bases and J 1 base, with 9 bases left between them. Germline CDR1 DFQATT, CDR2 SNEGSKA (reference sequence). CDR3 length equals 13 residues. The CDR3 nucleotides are TGCAGTGCTAGTGTTACGGTCCAAGAGACCCAGTACTTC. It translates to CSASVTVQETQYF.

The CDR3 spells CASSQRMNTGELFF. The CDR3 DNA sequence: TGTGCCAGCAGCCAGAGAATGAACACCGGGGAGCTGTTTTTT. The rearrangement links TRBV7-2 to TRBJ2-2; D is unclear. CDR1 and CDR2 (germline): SGHTA, FQGNSA. Trimming pared 5 bases from V and 1 base from J, leaving 8 bases between. The CDR3 runs 14 residues.

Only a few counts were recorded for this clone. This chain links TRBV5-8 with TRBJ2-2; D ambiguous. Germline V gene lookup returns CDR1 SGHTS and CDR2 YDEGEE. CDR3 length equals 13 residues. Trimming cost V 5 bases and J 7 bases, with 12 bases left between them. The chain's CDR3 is CASRDAVIGELFF. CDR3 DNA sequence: TGTGCCAGCAGAGACGCAGTTATCGGGGAGCTGTTTTTT. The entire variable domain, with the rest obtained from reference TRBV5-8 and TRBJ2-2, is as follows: EAGVTQSPTHLIKTRGQQATLRCSPISGHTSVYWYQQALGLGLQFLLWYDEGEERNRGNFPPRFSGRQFPNYSSELNVNALELEDSALYLCASRDAVIGELFFGEGSRLTVL.

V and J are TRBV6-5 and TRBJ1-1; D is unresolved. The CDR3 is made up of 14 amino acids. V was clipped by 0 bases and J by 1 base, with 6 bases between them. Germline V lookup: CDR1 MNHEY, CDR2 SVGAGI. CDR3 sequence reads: CASSYSRKNTEAFF. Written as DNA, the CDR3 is TGTGCCAGCAGTTACTCGAGGAAGAACACTGAAGCTTTCTTT.

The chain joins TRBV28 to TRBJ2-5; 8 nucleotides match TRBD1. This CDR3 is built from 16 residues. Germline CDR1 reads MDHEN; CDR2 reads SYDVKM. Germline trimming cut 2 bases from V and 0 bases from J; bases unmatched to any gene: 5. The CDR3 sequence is CASSLQGASDQETQYF. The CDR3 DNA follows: TGTGCCAGCAGTTTACAGGGGGCGTCCGACCAAGAGACCCAGTACTTC.

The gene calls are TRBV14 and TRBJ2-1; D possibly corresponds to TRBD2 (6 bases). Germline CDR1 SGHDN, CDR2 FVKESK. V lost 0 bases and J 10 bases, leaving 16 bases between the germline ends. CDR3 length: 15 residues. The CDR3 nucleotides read TGTGCCAGCAGCCAAGATTTGCGGGGAAGCTGGGAGCAGTTCTTC. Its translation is CASSQDLRGSWEQFF.

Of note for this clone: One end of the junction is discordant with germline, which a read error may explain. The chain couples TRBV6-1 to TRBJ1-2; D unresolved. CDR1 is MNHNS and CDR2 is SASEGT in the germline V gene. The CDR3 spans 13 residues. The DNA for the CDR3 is TGTGCCAGAAGTGAAGTTGGGTTCTATGGCTACACCTTC. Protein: CARSEVGFYGYTF.

CDR3 coding DNA: TGTGCCAGCAGCTTCCGTGGGTCCTACGAGCAGTACTTC. It specifies CASSFRGSYEQYF. The chain couples TRBV11-3 to TRBJ2-7; no firm D call. The V gene lost 3 bases and the J gene lost 1 base, with 7 bases spanning the gap. Germline CDR1 SGHNT, CDR2 YENEEA. CDR3 length equals 13 residues.

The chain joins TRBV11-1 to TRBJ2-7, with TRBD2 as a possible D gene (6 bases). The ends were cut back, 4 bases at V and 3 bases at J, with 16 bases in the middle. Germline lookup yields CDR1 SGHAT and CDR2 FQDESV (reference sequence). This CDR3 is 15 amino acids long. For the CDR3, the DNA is TGTGCCAGCAGCTCCTATAGCGGAGGCCTCTACGAGCAGTACTTC. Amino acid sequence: CASSSYSGGLYEQYF.